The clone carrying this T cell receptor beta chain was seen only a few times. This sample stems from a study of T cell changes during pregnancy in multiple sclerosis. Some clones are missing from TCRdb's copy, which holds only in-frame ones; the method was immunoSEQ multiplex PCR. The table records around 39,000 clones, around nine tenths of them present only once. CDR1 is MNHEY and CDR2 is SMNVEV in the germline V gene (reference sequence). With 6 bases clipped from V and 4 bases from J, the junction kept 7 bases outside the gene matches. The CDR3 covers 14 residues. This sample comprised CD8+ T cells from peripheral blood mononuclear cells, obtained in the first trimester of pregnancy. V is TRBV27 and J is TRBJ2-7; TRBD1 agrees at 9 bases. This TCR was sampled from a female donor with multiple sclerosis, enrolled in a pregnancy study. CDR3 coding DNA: TGTGCCAGCAGCCCCGGGACAGGGATGTACGAGCAGTACTTC. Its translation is CASSPGTGMYEQYF.